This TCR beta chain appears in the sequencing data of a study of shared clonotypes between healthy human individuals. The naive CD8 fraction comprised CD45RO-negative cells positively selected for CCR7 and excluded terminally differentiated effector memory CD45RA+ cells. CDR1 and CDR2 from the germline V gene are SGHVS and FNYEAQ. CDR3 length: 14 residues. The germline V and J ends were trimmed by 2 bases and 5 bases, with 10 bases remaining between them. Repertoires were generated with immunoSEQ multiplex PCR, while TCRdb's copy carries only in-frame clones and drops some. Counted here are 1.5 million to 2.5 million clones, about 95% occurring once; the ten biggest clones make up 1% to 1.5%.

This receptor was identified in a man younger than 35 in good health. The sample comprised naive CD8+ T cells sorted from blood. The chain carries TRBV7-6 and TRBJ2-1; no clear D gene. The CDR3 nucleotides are TGTGCCAGCAGCTTAACTCTGGGAAACAATGAGCAGTTCTTC. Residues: CASSLTLGNNEQFF. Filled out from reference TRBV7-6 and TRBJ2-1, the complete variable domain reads GAGVSQSPRYKVTKRGQDVALRCDPISGHVSLYWYRQALGQGPEFLTYFNYEAQQDKSGLPNDRFSAERPEGSISTLTIQRTEQRDSAMYRCASSLTLGNNEQFFGPGTRLTVL.